The 10 T cell receptor beta chains below were found in one sample sequenced in a study of T cell responses to AZD1222 COVID-19 vaccine. Assay: immunoSEQ multiplex PCR; the TCRdb copy retains only in-frame clones and omits some. The sample consists of more than 150,000 clones, about 91% of them appearing once. This material consisted of peripheral blood, taken 28 days after the second AZD1222 dose. All receptors come from an adult who received the AZD1222 COVID-19 vaccine.

The rearrangement uses TRBV7-9 and TRBJ2-7; TRBD2 agrees at 7 bases. The CDR3 consists of 16 residues. CDR1 is SEHNR, CDR2 FQNEAQ, per germline (reference sequence). V trimming: 1 base; J trimming: 1 base; junction bases outside the gene matches: 7. The CDR3 sequence is CASSLEGGLGSYEQYF. CDR3 DNA: TGTGCCAGCAGCTTAGAGGGAGGACTAGGATCCTACGAGCAGTACTTC.

V usage is TRBV10-3 and J usage is TRBJ1-3; D is ambiguous. Germline V lookup: CDR1 ENHRY, CDR2 SYGVKD. The V and J ends lost 3 bases and 7 bases respectively, with 13 bases between them. CDR3 length: 14 residues. The CDR3 is CAISEVGSGNTIYF. CDR3 DNA sequence: TGTGCCATCAGTGAAGTGGGCTCCGGGAACACCATATATTTT.

The chain couples TRBV2 to TRBJ1-1; tentatively, D is TRBD1 (6 bases). V dropped 7 bases and J dropped 4 bases, with 16 bases sitting between them. Per the germline V gene, CDR1 is SNHLY and CDR2 is FYNNEI. This CDR3 has 14 amino acids. CDR3 in amino acids: CASKKRGVGTEAFF. CDR3 in DNA: TGTGCCAGCAAGAAGAGGGGGGTTGGCACTGAAGCTTTCTTT. Looking up the rest from reference TRBV2 and TRBJ1-1 gives the full variable domain: EPEVTQTPSHQVTQMGQEVILRCVPISNHLYFYWYRQILGQKVEFLVSFYNNEISEKSEIFDDQFSVERPDGSNFTLKIRSTKLEDSAMYFCASKKRGVGTEAFFGQGTRLTVV.

This sequence joins TRBV28 and TRBJ2-1; D is uncertain. Germline values: CDR1 MDHEN, CDR2 SYDVKM. V was shortened by 1 base and J by 0 bases, with 7 bases between the two germline ends. CDR3 length: 15 amino acids. CDR3 DNA: TGTGCCAGCAGTTTATTAAGGAGCTCCTACAATGAGCAGTTCTTC. Protein: CASSLLRSSYNEQFF. The complete variable domain, with remaining parts taken from reference TRBV28 and TRBJ2-1, reads DVKVTQSSRYLVKRTGEKVFLECVQDMDHENMFWYRQDPGLGLRLIYFSYDVKMKEKGDIPEGYSVSREKKERFSLILESASTNQTSMYLCASSLLRSSYNEQFFGPGTRLTVL.

The genes are TRBV18 and TRBJ1-5, with D maybe TRBD1 (5 bases). Deletions cut 3 bases from V and 2 bases from J, with 8 bases between. The CDR3 spans 14 residues. Germline values: CDR1 KGHSH, CDR2 LQKENI. The CDR3 nucleotides read TGTGCCAGCTCACCGGGGCAGGGCAATCAGCCCCAGCATTTT. Translated: CASSPGQGNQPQHF. Supplemented by reference TRBV18 and TRBJ1-5, the full variable domain reads NAGVMQNPRHLVRRRGQEARLRCSPMKGHSHVYWYRQLPEEGLKFMVYLQKENIIDESGMPKERFSAEFPKEGPSILRIQQVVRGDSAAYFCASSPGQGNQPQHFGDGTRLSIL.

The chain links TRBV19 to TRBJ1-1; tentatively, D is TRBD1 (6 bases). The CDR3 consists of 13 residues. Trimming took off 8 bases at V and 0 bases at J, with 10 bases between the two ends. Germline V gene lookup returns CDR1 LNHDA and CDR2 SQIVND (reference sequence). CDR3 nucleotide sequence: TGTGCCAGTGGACAGTTCATGAACACTGAAGCTTTCTTT. Amino acids: CASGQFMNTEAFF.

This chain uses TRBV5-6 with TRBJ1-4; unclear D gene. V gave up 3 bases and J gave up 8 bases, with 20 bases separating them. CDR1 is SGHDT, CDR2 YYEEEE, per germline. The CDR3 loop spans 16 amino acids. The CDR3 region has the DNA TGTGCCAGCAGCTCTTTCGGTATGCGGGTTGGCGAAAAACTGTTTTTT. Protein product: CASSSFGMRVGEKLFF.

This clone was observed a single time. The chain combines TRBV5-4 with TRBJ1-1, with no clear D. This CDR3 contains 13 residues. Germline V gene lookup returns CDR1 SGHNT and CDR2 YYREEE (reference sequence). Trimming took 4 bases from V and 1 from J, leaving 8 bases between them. CDR3 residues: CASSVTANTEAFF. The CDR3, as DNA: TGTGCCAGCAGCGTCACAGCGAACACTGAAGCTTTCTTT.

The chain has TRBV5-5 and TRBJ1-1; TRBD1 might be the D (5 bases). V was cut by 4 bases and J by 2 bases, with 15 bases left in between. CDR3 length: 15 amino acids. Looked up from germline, CDR1 is SGHKS and CDR2 is YYEKEE (reference sequence). The CDR3 here is CASSPWPDRNTEAFF. The CDR3 bases are TGTGCCAGCAGCCCCTGGCCCGACAGAAACACTGAAGCTTTCTTT.

This chain joins TRBV4-1 and TRBJ2-2; the D is unclear. This CDR3 region has 12 residues. Germline CDR1 reads MGHRA; CDR2 reads YSYEKL. V was pared by 3 bases and J by 6 bases, with 5 bases between. CDR3 in amino acids: CASSQAPGELFF. The CDR3 DNA reads as TGCGCCAGCAGCCAGGCCCCCGGGGAGCTGTTTTTT.